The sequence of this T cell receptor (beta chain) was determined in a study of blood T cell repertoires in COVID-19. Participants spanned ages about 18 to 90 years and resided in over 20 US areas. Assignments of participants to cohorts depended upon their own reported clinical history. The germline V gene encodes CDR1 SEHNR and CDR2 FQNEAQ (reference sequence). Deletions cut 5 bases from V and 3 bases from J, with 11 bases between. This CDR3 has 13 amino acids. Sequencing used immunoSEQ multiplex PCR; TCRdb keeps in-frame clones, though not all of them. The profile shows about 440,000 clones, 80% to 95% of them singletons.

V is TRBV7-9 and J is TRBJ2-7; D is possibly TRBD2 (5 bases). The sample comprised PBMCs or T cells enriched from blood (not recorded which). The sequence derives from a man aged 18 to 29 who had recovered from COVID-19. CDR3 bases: TGTGCCAGCAGCCCCGGGGAGAACTACGAGCAGTACTTC. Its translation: CASSPGENYEQYF.